Sequencing of this T cell receptor (beta chain) was carried out in a study of PD-1 blockade in classical Hodgkin lymphoma. Study in general: Nivolumab dosing for patients was 3 mg/kg, administered intravenously every 2 weeks. The study's findings and limits: At C4D1, TCR diversity had climbed significantly for CD4+ cells, though not for CD8+ cells. Lower baseline TCR diversity was reported for newly diagnosed patients than for healthy donors. Partial responders and progressors had significantly lower baseline TCR diversity.

Remarks on this clone: What it binds is unknown.

The CDR3 has 17 amino acids. In germline, CDR1 is KGHSH, CDR2 LQKENI. The V gene lost 5 bases and the J gene lost 0 bases, with 19 bases spanning the gap. Exposure to brentuximab vedotin varied, and each patient had relapsed following autologous stem cell transplantation. Using immunoSEQ multiplex PCR, the repertoire was profiled, and TCRdb retains in-frame clones only, with some absent. The sample gives more than 60,000 clones, 90% of which show up once; 9.7% is in the top ten. The origin of this receptor is a human donor with classical Hodgkin lymphoma. Sequencing used peripheral blood mononuclear cells (PBMCs), obtained at baseline. V is TRBV18 and J is TRBJ1-1, with D perhaps matching TRBD1 (5 bases). CDR3 in amino acids: CASSYSPRQFMNTEAFF. The DNA for the CDR3 is TGTGCCAGCTCATATTCCCCCCGACAGTTCATGAACACTGAAGCTTTCTTT.